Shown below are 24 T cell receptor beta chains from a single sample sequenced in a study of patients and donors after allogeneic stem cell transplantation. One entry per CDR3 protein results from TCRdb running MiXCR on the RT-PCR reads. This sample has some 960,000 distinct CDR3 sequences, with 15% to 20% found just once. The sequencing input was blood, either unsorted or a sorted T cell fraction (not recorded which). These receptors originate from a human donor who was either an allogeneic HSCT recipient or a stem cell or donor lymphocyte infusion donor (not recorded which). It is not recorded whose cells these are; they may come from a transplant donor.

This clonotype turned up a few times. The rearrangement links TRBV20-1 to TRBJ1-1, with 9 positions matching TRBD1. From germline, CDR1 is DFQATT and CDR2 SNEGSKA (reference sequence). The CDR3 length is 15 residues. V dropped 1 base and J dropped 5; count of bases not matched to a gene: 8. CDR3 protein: CSARVQTGGRTEAFF. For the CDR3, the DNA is TGCAGTGCTAGAGTGCAGACAGGGGGTAGGACTGAAGCTTTCTTT.

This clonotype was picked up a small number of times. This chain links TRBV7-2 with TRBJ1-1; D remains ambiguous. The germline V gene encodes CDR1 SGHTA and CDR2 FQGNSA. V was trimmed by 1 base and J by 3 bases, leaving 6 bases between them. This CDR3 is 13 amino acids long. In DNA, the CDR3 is TGTGCCAGCAGCTTAGTAGCGGACACTGAAGCTTTCTTT. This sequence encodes CASSLVADTEAFF. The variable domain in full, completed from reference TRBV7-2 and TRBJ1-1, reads GAGVSQSPSNKVTEKGKDVELRCDPISGHTALYWYRQSLGQGLEFLIYFQGNSAPDKSGLPSDRFSAERTGGSVSTLTIQRTQQEDSAVYLCASSLVADTEAFFGQGTRLTVV.

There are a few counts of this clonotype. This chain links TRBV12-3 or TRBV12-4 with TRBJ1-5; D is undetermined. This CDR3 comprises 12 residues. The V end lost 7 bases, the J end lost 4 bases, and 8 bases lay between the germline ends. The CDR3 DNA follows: TGTGCCAGCATCCAGCGGAATCAGCCCCAGCATTTT. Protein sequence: CASIQRNQPQHF.

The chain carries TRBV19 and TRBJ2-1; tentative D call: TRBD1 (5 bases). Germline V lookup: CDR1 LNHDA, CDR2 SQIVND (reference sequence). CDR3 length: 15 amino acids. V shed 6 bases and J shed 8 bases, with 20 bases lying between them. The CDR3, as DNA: TGTGCCAGTAGGTTTCCTGGGCAGGGTGATTATGAGCAGTTCTTC. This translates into CASRFPGQGDYEQFF.

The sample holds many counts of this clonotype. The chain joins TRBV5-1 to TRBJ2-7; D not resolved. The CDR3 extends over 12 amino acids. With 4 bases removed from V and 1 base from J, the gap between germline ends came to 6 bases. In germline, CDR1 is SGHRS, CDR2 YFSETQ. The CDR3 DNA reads TGCGCCAGCAGCAGGGAATCCTACGAGCAGTACTTC. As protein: CASSRESYEQYF. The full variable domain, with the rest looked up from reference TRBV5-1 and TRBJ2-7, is KAGVTQTPRYLIKTRGQQVTLSCSPISGHRSVSWYQQTPGQGLQFLFEYFSETQRNKGNFPGRFSGRQFSNSRSEMNVSTLELGDSALYLCASSRESYEQYFGPGTRLTVT.

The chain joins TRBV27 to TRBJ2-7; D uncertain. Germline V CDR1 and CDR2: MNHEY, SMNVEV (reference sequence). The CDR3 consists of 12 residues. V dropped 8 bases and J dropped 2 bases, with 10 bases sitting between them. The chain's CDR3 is CASGETPYEQYF. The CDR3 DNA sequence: TGTGCCAGCGGCGAAACTCCCTACGAGCAGTACTTC.

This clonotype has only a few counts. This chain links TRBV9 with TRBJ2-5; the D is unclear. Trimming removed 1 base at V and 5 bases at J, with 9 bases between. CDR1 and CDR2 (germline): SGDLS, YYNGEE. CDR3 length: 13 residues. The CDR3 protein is CASSVLGWETQYF. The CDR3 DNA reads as TGTGCCAGCAGCGTACTGGGTTGGGAGACCCAGTACTTC.

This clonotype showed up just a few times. The CDR3 nucleotides are TGTGCCAGCAGGAGGGACAGGGACACTGAAGCTTTCTTT. Protein product: CASRRDRDTEAFF. This sequence joins TRBV6-1 and TRBJ1-1; 9 bases map to TRBD1. The germline gives CDR1 MNHNS, CDR2 SASEGT. This CDR3 spans 13 amino acids. V lost 6 bases and J lost 3; bases outside the gene matches: 2.

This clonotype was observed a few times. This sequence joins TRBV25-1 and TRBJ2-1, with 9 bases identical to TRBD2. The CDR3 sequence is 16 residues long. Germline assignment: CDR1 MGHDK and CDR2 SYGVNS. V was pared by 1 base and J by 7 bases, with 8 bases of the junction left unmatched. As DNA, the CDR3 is TGTGCCAGCAGTGAATTAGCGGGAGTCTATGCTAATGAGCAGTTCTTC. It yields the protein CASSELAGVYANEQFF.

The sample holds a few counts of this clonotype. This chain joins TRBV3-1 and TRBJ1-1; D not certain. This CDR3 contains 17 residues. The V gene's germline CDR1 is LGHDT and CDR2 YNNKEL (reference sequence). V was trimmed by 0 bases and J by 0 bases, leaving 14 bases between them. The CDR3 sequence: CASSQDGMRILNTEAFF. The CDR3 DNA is TGTGCCAGCAGCCAAGATGGGATGCGTATTTTGAACACTGAAGCTTTCTTT.

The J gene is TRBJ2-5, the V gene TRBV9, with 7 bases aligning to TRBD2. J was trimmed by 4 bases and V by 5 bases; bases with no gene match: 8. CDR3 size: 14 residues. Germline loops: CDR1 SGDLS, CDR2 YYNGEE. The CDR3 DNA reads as TGTGCCAGCAGGGGTACTAGCGAGGGAGAGACCCAGTACTTC. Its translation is CASRGTSEGETQYF.

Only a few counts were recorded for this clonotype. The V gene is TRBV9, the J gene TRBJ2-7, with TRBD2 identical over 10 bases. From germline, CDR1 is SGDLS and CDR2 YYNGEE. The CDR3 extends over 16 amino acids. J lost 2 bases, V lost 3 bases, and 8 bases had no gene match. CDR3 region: CASSARGTSAAYEQYF. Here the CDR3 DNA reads TGTGCCAGCAGCGCCCGGGGGACTAGCGCTGCCTACGAGCAGTACTTC.

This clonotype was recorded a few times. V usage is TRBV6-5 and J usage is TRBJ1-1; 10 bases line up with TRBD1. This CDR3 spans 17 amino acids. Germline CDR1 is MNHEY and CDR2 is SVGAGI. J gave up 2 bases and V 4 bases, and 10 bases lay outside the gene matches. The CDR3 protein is CASSSPYRDRGNTEAFF. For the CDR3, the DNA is TGTGCCAGCAGTTCCCCTTACCGGGACAGGGGTAACACTGAAGCTTTCTTT.

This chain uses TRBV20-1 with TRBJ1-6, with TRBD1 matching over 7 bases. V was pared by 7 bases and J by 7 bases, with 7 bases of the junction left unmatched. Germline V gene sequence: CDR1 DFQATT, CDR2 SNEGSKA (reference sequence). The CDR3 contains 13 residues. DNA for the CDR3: TGCAGTGACAGGGGCGACCTAAATTCACCCCTCCACTTT. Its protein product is CSDRGDLNSPLHF.

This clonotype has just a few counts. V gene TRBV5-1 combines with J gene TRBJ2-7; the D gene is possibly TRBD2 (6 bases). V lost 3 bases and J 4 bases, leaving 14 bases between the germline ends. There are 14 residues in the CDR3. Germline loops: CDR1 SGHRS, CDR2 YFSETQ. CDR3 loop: CASSSGGTEYEQYF. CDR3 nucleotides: TGCGCCAGCAGCTCCGGCGGGACTGAGTACGAGCAGTACTTC.

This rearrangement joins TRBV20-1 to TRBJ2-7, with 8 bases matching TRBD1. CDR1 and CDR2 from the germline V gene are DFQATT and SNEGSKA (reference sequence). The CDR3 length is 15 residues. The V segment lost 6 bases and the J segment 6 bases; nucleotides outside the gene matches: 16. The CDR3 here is CSARPPRTGFGEQYF. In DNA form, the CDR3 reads TGCAGTGCCCGCCCACCGAGGACAGGGTTTGGCGAGCAGTACTTC.

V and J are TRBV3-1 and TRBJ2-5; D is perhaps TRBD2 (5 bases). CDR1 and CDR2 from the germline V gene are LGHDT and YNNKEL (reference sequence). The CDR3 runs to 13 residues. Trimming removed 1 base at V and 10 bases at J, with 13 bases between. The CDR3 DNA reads TGTGCCAGCAGCCAAGTTGAGTGGAGGAGCCAGTACTTC. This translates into CASSQVEWRSQYF.

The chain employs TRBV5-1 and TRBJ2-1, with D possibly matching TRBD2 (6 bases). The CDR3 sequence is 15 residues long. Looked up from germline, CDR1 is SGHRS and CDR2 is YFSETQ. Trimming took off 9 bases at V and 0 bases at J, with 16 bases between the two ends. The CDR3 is CATTTEGLSYNEQFF. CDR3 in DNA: TGCGCCACCACCACGGAGGGCCTCTCCTACAATGAGCAGTTCTTC.

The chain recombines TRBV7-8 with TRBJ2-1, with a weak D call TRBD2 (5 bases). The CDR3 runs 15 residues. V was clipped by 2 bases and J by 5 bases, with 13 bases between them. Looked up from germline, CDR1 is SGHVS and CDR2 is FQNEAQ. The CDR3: CASSLSPGNHNEQFF. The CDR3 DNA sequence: TGTGCCAGCAGCTTATCTCCCGGGAACCACAATGAGCAGTTCTTC.

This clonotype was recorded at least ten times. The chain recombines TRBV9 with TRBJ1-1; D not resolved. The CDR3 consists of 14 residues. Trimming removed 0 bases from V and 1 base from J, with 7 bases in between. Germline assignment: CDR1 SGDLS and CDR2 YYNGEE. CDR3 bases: TGTGCCAGCAGCGTAGTGAGCCAGAACACTGAAGCTTTCTTT. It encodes CASSVVSQNTEAFF.

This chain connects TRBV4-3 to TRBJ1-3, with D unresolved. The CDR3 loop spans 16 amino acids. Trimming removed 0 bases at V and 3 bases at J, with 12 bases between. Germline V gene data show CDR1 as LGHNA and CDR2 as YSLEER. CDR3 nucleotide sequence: TGCGCCAGCAGCCAAGAGGGAGGGATCGTTGGAAACACCATATATTTT. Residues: CASSQEGGIVGNTIYF.

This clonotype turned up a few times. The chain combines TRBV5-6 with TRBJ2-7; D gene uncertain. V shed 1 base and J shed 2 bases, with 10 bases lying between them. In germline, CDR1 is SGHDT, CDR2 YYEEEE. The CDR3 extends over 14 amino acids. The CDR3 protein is CASSLKGPPYEQYF. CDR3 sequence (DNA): TGTGCCAGCAGCTTGAAGGGTCCCCCCTACGAGCAGTACTTC.

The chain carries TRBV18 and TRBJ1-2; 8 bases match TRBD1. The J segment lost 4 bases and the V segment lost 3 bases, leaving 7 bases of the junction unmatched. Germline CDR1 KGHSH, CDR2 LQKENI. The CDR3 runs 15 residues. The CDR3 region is CASSPLTTGAYGYTF. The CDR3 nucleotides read TGTGCCAGCTCACCTCTCACGACAGGGGCCTATGGCTACACCTTC.

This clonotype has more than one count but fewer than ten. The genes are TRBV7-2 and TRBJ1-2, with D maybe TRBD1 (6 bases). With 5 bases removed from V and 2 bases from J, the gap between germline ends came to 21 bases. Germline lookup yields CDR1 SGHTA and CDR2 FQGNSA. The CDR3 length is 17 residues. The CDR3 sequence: CASSLFGRTVTNYGYTF. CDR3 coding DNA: TGTGCCAGCAGCCTTTTCGGTCGGACAGTAACAAACTATGGCTACACCTTC.